These 29 T cell receptor beta chains were all obtained from the same sample, sequenced in a study of metastatic and nonmetastatic thyroid tumors. Through MiXCR, TCRdb re-clonotyped the PCR reads. Of about 35,000 clones in the sample, roughly a sixth were seen once. Each patient came to thyroid surgery without any prior treatment (of any kind). The sequenced sample consisted of blood. Source of these receptors: a male donor with papillary thyroid cancer or a benign thyroid nodule (not recorded which). Some clones in this sample may be carry-over from other donors' samples.

This clone occurred many times. The chain recombines TRBV7-9 with TRBJ1-5; D not resolved. This CDR3 region has 14 residues. Germline CDR1 is SEHNR and CDR2 is FQNEAQ (reference sequence). Between the trimmed V and J ends, which lost 5 bases and 7 bases, there was a span of 15 bases. CDR3 in DNA: TGTGCCAGCAGCCTAACTTCGGGGAACCAGCCCCAGCATTTT. Its translation is CASSLTSGNQPQHF.

The chain employs TRBV6-1 and TRBJ1-2; no firm D call. The germline CDR1 and CDR2 sequences are MNHNS and SASEGT. V gave up 1 base and J gave up 6 bases, with 6 bases separating them. This CDR3 comprises 12 residues. The CDR3 reads CASSEDRDGYTF. For the CDR3, the DNA is TGTGCCAGCAGTGAAGACCGGGATGGCTACACCTTC.

At least ten counts were recorded for this clone. The rearrangement joins TRBV9 to TRBJ2-3; D possibly matches TRBD1 or TRBD2 (6 bases each). V was shortened by 6 bases and J by 4 bases, with 15 bases between the two germline ends. This CDR3 has 14 amino acids. Germline lookup yields CDR1 SGDLS and CDR2 YYNGEE. In DNA form, the CDR3 reads TGTGCCAGCACAGATGTGGGGGGCTCAGATACGCAGTATTTT. Its translation: CASTDVGGSDTQYF.

This clone was found many times. The chain is built from TRBV10-3 and TRBJ2-7; TRBD2 is a possible D gene (6 bases). Germline CDR1 and CDR2: ENHRY and SYGVKD. The CDR3 is made up of 15 amino acids. Trimming took 8 bases from V and 0 from J, leaving 17 bases between them. The CDR3 loop is CAIALERRDSYEQYF. The DNA for the CDR3 is TGTGCCATCGCATTGGAGAGGCGGGACTCCTACGAGCAGTACTTC.

The chain is built from TRBV2 and TRBJ2-5, with D perhaps matching TRBD2 (5 bases). The J call could be wrong; TRBJ2-1 is a better fit for the DNA end. CDR1 is SNHLY and CDR2 is FYNNEI in the germline V gene. The CDR3 is made up of 16 amino acids. This CDR3 reads CASSAAGQRSYNEQFF. In DNA form, the CDR3 reads TGTGCCAGCAGTGCCGCGGGCCAGCGGAGCTACAATGAGCAGTTCTTC.

This clone was counted ten times or more. This may arise from a read error, as a much more abundant clone is one base away. V is TRBV20-1 and J is TRBJ2-3, with TRBD2 matching over 7 bases. J lost 4 bases, V lost 0 bases, and 10 bases had no gene match. Germline V lookup: CDR1 DFQATT, CDR2 SNEGSKA (reference sequence). The CDR3 totals 16 residues. CDR3 coding DNA: TGCAGTGCTAGAGATCCGGGACTACCTATCGCAGATACGCAGTATTTT. This encodes CSARDPGLPIADTQYF.

This clone was seen many times. The genes are TRBV28 and TRBJ2-7; D is unclear. Germline CDR1 and CDR2: MDHEN and SYDVKM. The CDR3 is 12 residues long. Between the trimmed V and J ends, which lost 3 bases and 3 bases, there was a span of 6 bases. CDR3 in amino acids: CASSFTFYEQYF. In DNA, the CDR3 is TGTGCCAGCAGTTTTACTTTCTACGAGCAGTACTTC.

This clone was seen repeatedly, ten times or more. The chain couples TRBV7-9 to TRBJ2-7, with D unclear. Germline V gene lookup returns CDR1 SEHNR and CDR2 FQNEAQ (reference sequence). The length of the CDR3 is 14 residues. Trimming pared 1 base from V and 3 bases from J, leaving 10 bases between. The chain's CDR3 is CASSLVGRNYEQYF. The DNA of the CDR3 is TGTGCCAGCAGCTTAGTGGGCCGAAACTACGAGCAGTACTTC.

This clone occurred many times. In DNA, the CDR3 is TGCAGTGCTAGCGGCAGGGGGCAGACTAATGAAAAACTGTTTTTT. Translated, it gives CSASGRGQTNEKLFF. The chain links TRBV20-1 to TRBJ1-4; 8 nucleotides agree with TRBD1. This CDR3 region has 15 residues. J lost 2 bases, V lost 3 bases, and 5 bases had no gene match. Germline lookup yields CDR1 DFQATT and CDR2 SNEGSKA (reference sequence).

The chain uses TRBV5-1 and TRBJ2-2, with 8 bases that match TRBD2. Germline CDR1 and CDR2: SGHRS and YFSETQ. The CDR3 loop spans 18 amino acids. With V trimmed by 3 bases and J by 0 bases, 10 bases remained unmatched. CDR3 in DNA: TGCGCCAGCAGCTCAACTCCTCCGGGACTAGCGAACACCGGGGAGCTGTTTTTT. This sequence encodes CASSSTPPGLANTGELFF.

Only a few counts were recorded for this clone. The chain employs TRBV28 and TRBJ1-6; TRBD1 matches at 7 bases. The CDR3 covers 15 residues. V dropped 3 bases and J dropped 8; count of bases not matched to a gene: 7. Germline lookup yields CDR1 MDHEN and CDR2 SYDVKM. In nucleotides, the CDR3 is TGTGCCAGCAGTTTCATGCAGGGGGGGGATTCACCCCTCCACTTT. Protein product: CASSFMQGGDSPLHF.

This clone has a count of ten or more. CDR3 bases: TGTGCCAGCAGCTGGGTTGGAAGCGGTAGCACAGATACGCAGTATTTT. Amino acid sequence: CASSWVGSGSTDTQYF. The chain couples TRBV5-4 to TRBJ2-3, with D perhaps matching TRBD2 (5 bases). The germline V gene encodes CDR1 SGHNT and CDR2 YYREEE (reference sequence). V lost 3 bases and J lost 0, with 14 bases in between. The CDR3 covers 16 residues.

The chain recombines TRBV5-1 with TRBJ2-7; 13 bases are shared with TRBD2. CDR3 length: 14 amino acids. V lost 5 bases to trimming and J lost 5 bases; unmatched junction nucleotides: 4. CDR1 and CDR2 from the germline V gene are SGHRS and YFSETQ. CDR3 residues: CASRQTSGGNEQYF. CDR3 coding DNA: TGCGCCAGCAGGCAGACTAGCGGGGGGAACGAGCAGTACTTC.

As concerns this clone: A much larger clone lies a single base off, so this may be a read error. The chain carries TRBV29-1 and TRBJ2-7; no reliable D call. The CDR3 is 14 amino acids. Per the germline V gene, CDR1 is SQVTM and CDR2 is ANQGSEA. V lost 4 bases and J 0 bases, leaving 13 bases between the germline ends. The CDR3 region is CSVGKPGDSYEQYF. The CDR3 bases are TGCAGCGTTGGAAAGCCTGGGGACTCCTACGAGCAGTACTTC.

In its sample, this clone is medium-sized. This chain's CDR3 is CSANREDWALHF. The CDR3 nucleotides are TGCAGTGCTAACAGGGAGGATTGGGCCCTCCACTTT. The chain recombines TRBV20-1 with TRBJ1-6, with D maybe TRBD1 (6 bases). This CDR3 region has 12 residues. Trimming removed 4 bases at V and 14 bases at J, with 15 bases between. The germline V gene encodes CDR1 DFQATT and CDR2 SNEGSKA (reference sequence).

V gene TRBV6-1 combines with J gene TRBJ2-3; TRBD1 matches 9 bases. Germline CDR1 reads MNHNS; CDR2 reads SASEGT. This CDR3 is built from 13 residues. V was clipped by 7 bases and J by 6 bases; unmatched bases: 5. DNA of the CDR3: TGTGCCAGCATCCGGGACAGGGCGGATACGCAGTATTTT. Translating it yields CASIRDRADTQYF.

This clone was found many times. This rearrangement joins TRBV19 to TRBJ2-1; 7 bases map to TRBD2. Germline lookup yields CDR1 LNHDA and CDR2 SQIVND (reference sequence). The CDR3 length is 14 residues. Trimming took 9 bases from V and 2 from J; bases not matched to a gene: 7. The CDR3 reads CASSKAGPYNEQFF. The CDR3 nucleotides are TGTGCCAGCTCAAAAGCGGGACCCTACAATGAGCAGTTCTTC. The full variable domain, in which reference TRBV19 and TRBJ2-1 provide the parts outside the CDR3, is DGGITQSPKYLFRKEGQNVTLSCEQNLNHDAMYWYRQDPGQGLRLIYYSQIVNDFQKGDIAEGYSVSREKKESFPLTVTSAQKNPTAFYLCASSKAGPYNEQFFGPGTRLTVL.

Sample share makes this clone medium-sized. The chain is built from TRBV19 and TRBJ2-7; D remains unclear. This CDR3 is built from 13 residues. CDR1 LNHDA and CDR2 SQIVND come from the germline V gene (reference sequence). Trimming left V 3 bases short and J 2 bases short, with 8 bases between. The CDR3 DNA reads TGTGCCAGTAGTATTTCAAGGGCCTACGAGCAGTACTTC. Translated, it gives CASSISRAYEQYF.

This clone was detected ten times or more. V is TRBV27 and J is TRBJ2-2; D is unresolved. The CDR3 covers 14 residues. Germline values: CDR1 MNHEY, CDR2 SMNVEV (reference sequence). V was shortened by 3 bases and J by 7 bases, with 12 bases between the two germline ends. Written as DNA, the CDR3 is TGTGCCAGCAGTTTCTCGGGTAGGGTCGGGGAGCTGTTTTTT. Translating gives CASSFSGRVGELFF.

The table lists this clone with many counts. The chain couples TRBV11-2 to TRBJ1-1; 7 bases fit TRBD1. Germline CDR1 is SGHAT and CDR2 is FQNNGV. V shed 5 bases, J shed 11 bases, and the junction held 11 bases outside the gene matches. The CDR3 contains 13 residues. The CDR3 DNA reads as TGTGCCAGCAGCCCAGTCTCGACAGGGCGGGCTTTCTTT. Protein sequence: CASSPVSTGRAFF. The full variable domain, rest sourced from reference TRBV11-2 and TRBJ1-1, is EAGVAQSPRYKIIEKRQSVAFWCNPISGHATLYWYQQILGQGPKLLIQFQNNGVVDDSQLPKDRFSAERLKGVDSTLKIQPAKLEDSAVYLCASSPVSTGRAFFGQGTRLTVV.

This clone was observed a few times. In nucleotides, the CDR3 is TGTGCCAGCAAGGGGTACTACAATGAGCAGTTCTTC. Translation: CASKGYYNEQFF. V gene TRBV27 combines with J gene TRBJ2-1, with D perhaps matching TRBD1 (5 bases). CDR1 is MNHEY, CDR2 SMNVEV, per germline (reference sequence). V lost 7 bases and J 3 bases, leaving 7 bases between the germline ends. The CDR3 has 12 residues.

This clone was seen a few times. This may be a read error: a much more frequent sequence differs by one nucleotide. Here the CDR3 reads CASIRTSGSNNEQFF. The CDR3 DNA follows: TGTGCCAGCATCCGGACTAGCGGGAGCAACAATGAGCAGTTCTTC. The gene calls are TRBV11-1 and TRBJ2-1, with 13 nucleotides matching TRBD2. This CDR3 is 15 amino acids long. Trimming at V came to 7 bases and at J to 5 bases, leaving 5 bases not matched to a gene. CDR1 and CDR2 from the germline V gene are SGHAT and FQDESV (reference sequence).

This clone was picked up many times. The rearrangement joins TRBV7-2 to TRBJ2-3; the D gene is possibly TRBD1 (7 bases). The V end was cut by 5 bases, the J end by 3 bases, with 15 bases between. The CDR3 has 15 amino acids. Germline values: CDR1 SGHTA, CDR2 FQGNSA. Here the CDR3 DNA reads TGTGCCAGCAGCCCAGGGGGGCCCTTAACAGATACGCAGTATTTT. Translation: CASSPGGPLTDTQYF.

This rearrangement joins TRBV10-1 to TRBJ1-5; D is ambiguous. This CDR3 spans 12 amino acids. Germline V lookup: CDR1 WNHNN, CDR2 SYGVQD (reference sequence). V gave up 2 bases and J gave up 4 bases, with 3 bases separating them. CDR3 in amino acids: CASSEGNQPQHF. The DNA of the CDR3 is TGCGCCAGCAGTGAGGGGAATCAGCCCCAGCATTTT.

Concerning this clone itself: Its ends do not fully match the called genes, so a read error is possible. This chain connects TRBV19 to TRBJ1-5; D possibly corresponds to TRBD1 (5 bases). The CDR3 is 13 amino acids. Germline V gene data show CDR1 as LNHDA and CDR2 as SQIVND (reference sequence). The CDR3 DNA follows: TGTGCCATTAGTATTCGGGGGAGTCAGCCCCAGCATTTT. Protein: CAISIRGSQPQHF.

This clone was observed at least ten times. The chain employs TRBV6-1 and TRBJ1-2; 9 bases are a match to TRBD1. The V gene's germline CDR1 is MNHNS and CDR2 SASEGT. V shed 6 bases, J shed 4 bases, and the junction held 9 bases outside the gene matches. This CDR3 contains 15 residues. The CDR3 protein is CASSTRTGVAYGYTF. The CDR3 DNA follows: TGTGCCAGCAGCACACGGACAGGGGTGGCCTATGGCTACACCTTC.

This clone turned up a few times. The chain joins TRBV10-3 to TRBJ2-7; D not resolved. This CDR3 spans 14 amino acids. Trimming stripped 2 bases from V and 2 bases from J, with 10 bases between. Germline CDR1 and CDR2: ENHRY and SYGVKD. The CDR3 bases are TGTGCCATCAGTGAGACTTATGTAACCTACGAGCAGTACTTC. This encodes CAISETYVTYEQYF.

This clone was seen many times. The rearrangement uses TRBV10-2 and TRBJ2-1; 12 bases line up with TRBD2. The CDR3 loop spans 14 amino acids. V shed 6 bases and J 10 bases; nucleotides not matched to a gene: 7. Per germline, CDR1 WSHSY and CDR2 SAAADI. CDR3 sequence (DNA): TGCGCCAGCAGCCCTGGACTAGCGGGGCCAGAGCAGTTCTTC. As protein: CASSPGLAGPEQFF.

This clone has at least ten counts. The chain is built from TRBV5-1 and TRBJ2-7; the D gene is possibly TRBD2 (5 bases). Trimming shortened V by 4 bases and J by 5 bases, and 16 bases separated the two germline ends. There are 14 residues in the CDR3. Germline CDR1 and CDR2: SGHRS and YFSETQ. As DNA, the CDR3 is TGCGCCAGCAGCCGCGGAGCAACAGCGGACGAGCAGTACTTC. It yields the protein CASSRGATADEQYF. Complete variable domain (other parts from reference TRBV5-1 and TRBJ2-7): KAGVTQTPRYLIKTRGQQVTLSCSPISGHRSVSWYQQTPGQGLQFLFEYFSETQRNKGNFPGRFSGRQFSNSRSEMNVSTLELGDSALYLCASSRGATADEQYFGPGTRLTVT.